This TCR beta chain was sequenced for a study of shared clonotypes between healthy human individuals. General study results and limits: Rarefaction demonstrated incomplete sorted-subset sequencing despite large depth. The four-donor shared clonotypes exceeded non-shared clonotypes in generation probability, with non-shared ones scoring lower.

CDR3 length: 14 amino acids. The germline CDR1 and CDR2 sequences are SQVTM and ANQGSEA. The V gene end was trimmed by 0 bases and the J gene end by 2 bases; junction bases not matched to a gene: 2. CD45RO-negative, CCR7-selected cells formed the naive CD8 fraction, which excluded terminally differentiated effector memory CD45RA+ cells. A note on this clone: Its matching antigen is unknown.

Repertoires were generated with immunoSEQ multiplex PCR, while TCRdb's copy carries only in-frame clones and drops some. This sample has about 820,000 clones, with more than 85% found just once. The chain couples TRBV29-1 to TRBJ2-3, with 7 bases that match TRBD1. The sequence derives from a man aged 25 to 45 in good health. The sample taken for sequencing was naive CD8+ T cells sorted from blood. The CDR3 DNA reads TGCAGCGTTGAAGATCAGGGGGTCACAGATACGCAGTATTTT. Protein sequence: CSVEDQGVTDTQYF.